Listed below are T cell receptor beta chains from one sample, sequenced in a study of beta chain features in type 1 diabetes. Data came from immunoSEQ multiplex PCR; TCRdb stores just in-frame clones and leaves some out. The sample carries hundreds of thousands of clones, 30% recorded once. Source material: naive CD4+ T cells from blood. The source is a man aged 18 to 29 in good health. Both conserved end residues are part of each CDR3.

J: TRBJ2-4; V: TRBV21-1; CDR3: CASSKEARTKNIQYF
J: TRBJ2-7; V: TRBV9; CDR3: CASSVASESSYEQYF
J: TRBJ1-2; V: TRBV9; CDR3: CASSTARGQRYGYTF
J: TRBJ2-1; V: TRBV7-9; CDR3: CASSFLAGREQFF
J: TRBJ1-1; V: TRBV28; CDR3: CASSWTGLGTEAFF
J: TRBJ2-1; V: TRBV4-3; CDR3: CASSQEDPRAGTSYNEQFF
J: TRBJ2-1; V: TRBV5-6; CDR3: CASSIEREQFF
J: TRBJ1-2; V: TRBV23-1; CDR3: CASSHEGQGRPNYGYTF
J: TRBJ2-7; V: TRBV14; CDR3: CASSRGLAGEQYF
J: TRBJ2-5; V: TRBV30; CDR3: CAWGRGETQYF
J: TRBJ2-3; V: TRBV5-4; CDR3: CASSSYSGSSTDTQYF
J: TRBJ1-4; V: TRBV25-1; CDR3: CASSENRDNEKLFF
J: TRBJ2-5; V: TRBV28; CDR3: CASTGGAGGQETQYF
J: TRBJ2-3; V: TRBV2; CDR3: CASREGVDTQYF
J: TRBJ1-2; V: TRBV4-1; CDR3: CASSPQDSPNYGYTF
J: TRBJ1-2; V: TRBV29-1; CDR3: CSVEPGAGGYTF
J: TRBJ2-2; V: TRBV4-1; CDR3: CASSFLAVTGELFF
J: TRBJ2-4; V: TRBV9; CDR3: CASSPGLAGGAKNIQYF
J: TRBJ1-2; V: TRBV29-1; CDR3: CSVGGQGFGYTF
J: TRBJ2-7; V: TRBV5-1; CDR3: CASSLVTGSSYEQYF
J: TRBJ1-1; V: TRBV30; CDR3: CAWSAKPNTEAFF
J: TRBJ2-1; V: TRBV9; CDR3: CASSVGAASSYNEQFF
J: TRBJ2-3; V: TRBV12-5; CDR3: CASGFRADTQYF
J: TRBJ2-7; V: TRBV14; CDR3: CASSQAYPDFLYEQYF
J: TRBJ2-1; V: TRBV29-1; CDR3: CSVEGGQGPWDEQFF
J: TRBJ2-5; V: TRBV5-1; CDR3: CASSSIGLAGVETQYF
J: TRBJ1-1; V: TRBV30; CDR3: CAWSIDSGDTEAFF
J: TRBJ2-1; V: TRBV7-2; CDR3: CASSGTGDEQFF
J: TRBJ2-3; V: TRBV4-2; CDR3: CASSQVEDRGQGDTQYF
J: TRBJ2-7; V: TRBV5-4; CDR3: CASSLRGPPYEQYF
J: TRBJ2-3; V: TRBV7-9; CDR3: CASSLRKFGSGKETDTQYF